The clone carrying this T cell receptor (beta chain) was seen repeatedly, ten times or more. No antigen is known for it. TCRdb re-derived calls from the multiplex PCR reads in MiXCR, one entry per CDR3 protein. The sample holds about 230,000 distinct CDR3 sequences, about 30% seen once. Axillary draining lymph nodes of breast cancer patients supplied the node samples. V was pared by 2 bases and J by 5 bases, with 7 bases of the junction left unmatched. This CDR3 has 15 amino acids. This specimen belongs to a study of breast tumors, draining lymph nodes, adjacent tissues. Whole-study results and caveats: Tumor repertoires ranked between lymph nodes and nontumor tissue in diversity, with V and J gene preferences. The lymph node origin of tumor T cells was framed as consistent with a hypothesis, not demonstrated.

This TCR came from a female donor with breast cancer. Some clones in this sample may be carry-over from other donors' samples. The chain uses TRBV12-3 or TRBV12-4 and TRBJ2-7, with TRBD1 matching over 9 bases. Sequenced sample: axillary lymph node tissue. CDR3 nucleotides: TGTGCCAGCAGTTTAATCGGACAGGGGACCCACGAGCAGTACTTC. This codes for CASSLIGQGTHEQYF.